The 22 T cell receptor beta chains given below trace back to one sample, sequenced in a study of spatial heterogeneity in lung cancer (dated by TCRdb to between 2018 and 2020). The sample's time point, from its label and the paper: sample taken at primary tumor resection. Without any cell sorting, TCR sequencing was performed on whole RNA extracted either from tumor and nontumor lung tissue or from cryopreserved PBMC samples. Library creation used 5' RACE. Data came from a NextSeq 500. TCRdb reprocessing: public reads trimmed at Q25 with fastp, clones called with MiXCR, in-frame beta chains kept. When rows share a CDR3 protein, they turn into one entry using the most common DNA and genes. The sample contains over 75,000 distinct CDR3 sequences, more than 15% of them found a single time. The leading ten clones occupy less than 7.5% of the sample. Source: PBMCs, taken at surgery. These receptor sequences come from a male donor with early-stage non-small cell lung cancer.

Written as DNA, the CDR3 is TGTGCCAGCTCCCCGGGGCGCTATTTCCAGTACTTC. It translates to CASSPGRYFQYF. The gene calls are TRBV12-3 or TRBV12-4 and TRBJ2-7, with D tentatively TRBD1 or TRBD2 (5 bases each). The CDR3 spans 12 residues. Trimming took 8 bases from V and 10 from J, leaving 18 bases between them.

A word on this clonotype: A read error may account for a junction end that differs from germline. CDR3 residues: CASSTSGTGITYEQHF. For the CDR3, the DNA is TGTGCCAGCTCAACTTCCGGGACGGGGATAACCTACGAGCAGCACTTC. The chain links TRBV18 to TRBJ2-7; D assignment may be TRBD1 or TRBD2 (5 bases each). This CDR3 comprises 16 residues. Looked up from germline, CDR1 is KGHSH and CDR2 is LQKENI.

This chain links TRBV6-5 with TRBJ1-1, with D unclear. The V end was cut by 6 bases, the J end by 10 bases, with 18 bases between. CDR1 MNHEY and CDR2 SVGAGI come from the germline V gene. The CDR3 runs 13 residues. In nucleotides, the CDR3 is TGTGCCAGCAGACCCCTACAAGGATCGGGAGCTTTCTTT. Protein sequence: CASRPLQGSGAFF.

This chain uses TRBV2 with TRBJ1-4; tentatively, D is TRBD1 (5 bases). Germline-derived CDR1 and CDR2 are SNHLY and FYNNEI. The CDR3 consists of 15 residues. V was shortened by 8 bases and J by 3 bases, with 16 bases between the two germline ends. CDR3 sequence (DNA): TGTGCCAGCGACGGTTGGGGGTCATCTAATGAAAAACTGTTTTTT. Its protein product is CASDGWGSSNEKLFF.

The chain joins TRBV12-3 or TRBV12-4 to TRBJ2-5, with D perhaps TRBD1 or TRBD2 (5 bases each). The ends were cut back, 7 bases at V and 0 bases at J, with 9 bases in the middle. This CDR3 comprises 13 residues. The CDR3 bases are TGTGCCAGCACCTCGGGGCACCAAGAGACCCAGTACTTC. Translated, it gives CASTSGHQETQYF.

The rearrangement uses TRBV2 and TRBJ2-1; 13 bases align to TRBD2. Germline V gene lookup returns CDR1 SNHLY and CDR2 FYNNEI. The ends lost 6 bases at V and 3 bases at J; junction bases unmatched: 2. The CDR3 is 15 residues long. This chain's CDR3 is CASSGTSGDYNEQFF. The CDR3 DNA sequence: TGTGCCAGCAGCGGGACTAGCGGGGACTACAATGAGCAGTTCTTC. The whole variable domain, remainder taken from reference TRBV2 and TRBJ2-1, is EPEVTQTPSHQVTQMGQEVILRCVPISNHLYFYWYRQILGQKVEFLVSFYNNEISEKSEIFDDQFSVERPDGSNFTLKIRSTKLEDSAMYFCASSGTSGDYNEQFFGPGTRLTVL.

The rearrangement uses TRBV27 and TRBJ1-2; a weak D match, TRBD1 (6 bases). This CDR3 has 13 residues. Trimming cost V 4 bases and J 2 bases, with 8 bases left between them. Germline assignment: CDR1 MNHEY and CDR2 SMNVEV (reference sequence). The CDR3 sequence: CASSYTGNYGYTF. CDR3 nucleotide sequence: TGTGCCAGCAGTTATACAGGGAACTATGGCTACACCTTC.

The chain recombines TRBV12-3 or TRBV12-4 with TRBJ1-6; 7 bases agree with TRBD1. V lost 7 bases to trimming and J lost 10 bases; unmatched junction nucleotides: 16. The CDR3 contains 16 residues. The CDR3 is CASTPGRGASRSPLHF. The DNA for the CDR3 is TGTGCCAGCACCCCCGGCAGGGGGGCGTCTCGGTCACCCCTCCACTTT.

This clonotype has more than one count but fewer than ten. The V gene is TRBV7-9, the J gene TRBJ2-1; D gene uncertain. CDR1 is SEHNR, CDR2 FQNEAQ, per germline (reference sequence). V was cut by 0 bases and J by 8 bases, with 17 bases left in between. CDR3 length: 16 residues. The CDR3 region is CASSLARRVLVDEQFF. CDR3 DNA: TGTGCCAGCAGCTTAGCTCGTAGGGTCTTGGTCGATGAGCAGTTCTTC.

This clonotype has at least ten counts. The chain is built from TRBV2 and TRBJ1-2, with D unresolved. Germline V gives CDR1 SNHLY, CDR2 FYNNEI. The CDR3 sequence is 14 residues long. Trimming cost V 7 bases and J 1 base, with 13 bases left between them. The CDR3: CASTVSAFNYGYTF. In nucleotides, the CDR3 is TGTGCCAGCACCGTCTCTGCTTTTAACTATGGCTACACCTTC. Based on the CDR3 plus reference TRBV2 and TRBJ1-2, the full variable domain is EPEVTQTPSHQVTQMGQEVILRCVPISNHLYFYWYRQILGQKVEFLVSFYNNEISEKSEIFDDQFSVERPDGSNFTLKIRSTKLEDSAMYFCASTVSAFNYGYTFGSGTRLTVV.

This clonotype was seen more than once but under ten times. The rearrangement joins TRBV5-1 to TRBJ2-3; TRBD2 matches at 15 bases. Germline V lookup: CDR1 SGHRS, CDR2 YFSETQ. The V and J ends lost 3 bases and 0 bases, in that order; junction bases with no gene match: 5. CDR3 size: 18 residues. CDR3 loop: CASSSGLAGGASTDTQYF. As DNA, the CDR3 is TGCGCCAGCAGCTCGGGACTAGCGGGGGGCGCTAGCACAGATACGCAGTATTTT.

A few counts support this clonotype. The rearrangement links TRBV5-1 to TRBJ2-2; D perhaps matches TRBD2 (5 bases). Trimming cost V 6 bases and J 4 bases, with 16 bases left between them. The germline V gene has CDR1 SGHRS and CDR2 YFSETQ. The CDR3 extends over 15 amino acids. The DNA of the CDR3 is TGCGCCAGCACCACTGGCGGGCAGCTCACCGGGGAGCTGTTTTTT. It is translated as CASTTGGQLTGELFF.

The V call is TRBV28, the J call TRBJ2-7; 8 bases are a match to TRBD2. V dropped 8 bases and J dropped 0; count of bases not matched to a gene: 6. CDR1 is MDHEN and CDR2 is SYDVKM in the germline V gene. The CDR3 sequence is 14 residues long. This chain's CDR3 is CASASSGPSYEQYF. As DNA, the CDR3 is TGTGCCAGCGCCTCTAGCGGGCCCTCCTACGAGCAGTACTTC.

The rearrangement uses TRBV4-3 and TRBJ2-1, with a possible D match to TRBD1 (6 bases). This CDR3 region has 14 residues. Germline V gene sequence: CDR1 LGHNA, CDR2 YSLEER. The V end was cut by 0 bases, the J end by 5 bases, with 8 bases between. CDR3 nucleotides: TGCGCCAGCAGCCAAGATCCAGGGGACAATGAGCAGTTCTTC. Encoded protein: CASSQDPGDNEQFF.

The rearrangement uses TRBV7-2 and TRBJ2-1; D not resolved. V was shortened by 10 bases and J by 5 bases, with 15 bases between the two germline ends. The germline V gene has CDR1 SGHTA and CDR2 FQGNSA. The CDR3 spans 13 residues. The CDR3 loop is CATGLPLNNEQFF. As DNA, the CDR3 is TGTGCCACCGGGCTTCCCCTAAACAATGAGCAGTTCTTC.

The gene calls are TRBV5-1 and TRBJ2-2; D may be TRBD1 (6 bases). Germline CDR1 SGHRS, CDR2 YFSETQ. CDR3 length: 15 amino acids. Trimming left V 2 bases short and J 0 bases short, with 8 bases between. This chain's CDR3 is CASSFDRPNTGELFF. CDR3 nucleotide sequence: TGCGCCAGCAGCTTCGACAGGCCGAACACCGGGGAGCTGTTTTTT.

This clonotype was observed a handful of times. The chain combines TRBV4-1 with TRBJ2-7, with TRBD1 as a possible D gene (6 bases). This CDR3 comprises 14 residues. Trimming took 3 bases from V and 6 from J, leaving 15 bases between them. The germline CDR1 and CDR2 sequences are MGHRA and YSYEKL. The CDR3 is CASSQPGQIVEQYF. The CDR3 DNA is TGCGCCAGCAGCCAGCCGGGACAAATCGTCGAGCAGTACTTC.

The chain carries TRBV9 and TRBJ2-7; the match to TRBD1 covers 7 bases. V lost 3 bases, J lost 2 bases, and 8 bases stayed unmatched. This CDR3 is 15 amino acids long. Germline CDR1 SGDLS, CDR2 YYNGEE. In DNA form, the CDR3 reads TGTGCCAGCAGCGCTTGGGACAGCCAAACCTACGAGCAGTACTTC. Protein: CASSAWDSQTYEQYF.

The table lists this clonotype with a few counts. This chain connects TRBV20-1 to TRBJ2-5, with 7 bases that match TRBD1. Germline-derived CDR1 and CDR2 are DFQATT and SNEGSKA (reference sequence). V lost 1 base, J lost 4 bases, and 6 bases stayed unmatched. The CDR3 contains 14 residues. The CDR3 DNA reads TGCAGTGCTAGAGGGACAGGCCTAGGAGAGACCCAGTACTTC. It specifies CSARGTGLGETQYF.

This clonotype was counted a few times. The V gene is TRBV9, the J gene TRBJ2-7, with TRBD1 matching over 9 bases. The CDR3 length is 15 residues. J lost 6 bases, V lost 2 bases, and 9 bases had no gene match. The germline V gene encodes CDR1 SGDLS and CDR2 YYNGEE. The CDR3 nucleotides read TGTGCCAGCAGCGTCGGTGGACAGGGGATTGTCGAGCAGTACTTC. Protein: CASSVGGQGIVEQYF.

Of note for this clonotype: Sequence at one end of the junction differs from germline and may be a read error. The chain combines TRBV11-2 with TRBJ2-3; no firm D call. The CDR3 length is 15 residues. Germline V gene data show CDR1 as SGHAT and CDR2 as FQNNGV. The CDR3 coding sequence is TGTGTCAGCAGCTTAGATCCGTTGAGAGCTACCGCGCAGTATTTT. Its protein is CVSSLDPLRATAQYF.

The chain carries TRBV6-2 or TRBV6-3 and TRBJ2-2; 7 nucleotides match TRBD2. CDR3 length: 16 residues. Germline V gene lookup returns CDR1 MNHEY and CDR2 SVGEGT. V dropped 7 bases and J dropped 6; count of bases not matched to a gene: 14. The CDR3 DNA reads TGTGCCAGCATCTCGGCCCAGCGGGATTACTCCGGGGAGCTGTTTTTT. Its translation is CASISAQRDYSGELFF.